This record looks at one T cell receptor (beta chain) sequence and its context. Its target is not known. PCR involved 60 Vbeta and 13 Jbeta primers. In the study's own analysis: A follow-up analysis tallied tens of millions of unique TCR beta chains, roughly 11 million shared. The data were produced by immunoSEQ multiplex PCR, yet TCRdb's version contains in-frame clones alone and is incomplete. V and J calls and clone size come straight from that table; D and trimming were deduced from the DNA. The table includes about 120,000 clones, 60% to 85% detected once. The record originates from a study of cytomegalovirus exposure and HLA in healthy donors. Whole-study results and caveats: Usually a TCR sequence was rare, but some public TCRs were found in many donors. The sole available immune exposure information was CMV serostatus. A likely sequencing artifact accounted for one observed cluster of highly shared sequence variants.

Germline V gene sequence: CDR1 SGHAT, CDR2 FQNNGV. The CDR3 runs 18 residues. J was trimmed by 10 bases and V by 4 bases; bases with no gene match: 20. The chain links TRBV11-2 to TRBJ2-1; TRBD2 aligns across 9 bases. Sequencing was performed on PBMCs. The sequence was obtained from a female donor in good health and CMV-seronegative. CDR3 in amino acids: CASSSPLGGRGGGGEQFF. The CDR3 nucleotides read TGTGCCAGCAGCTCCCCGCTAGGCGGGCGGGGGGGCGGGGGGGAGCAGTTCTTC. The whole variable domain, remainder taken from reference TRBV11-2 and TRBJ2-1, is EAGVAQSPRYKIIEKRQSVAFWCNPISGHATLYWYQQILGQGPKLLIQFQNNGVVDDSQLPKDRFSAERLKGVDSTLKIQPAKLEDSAVYLCASSSPLGGRGGGGEQFFGPGTRLTVL.